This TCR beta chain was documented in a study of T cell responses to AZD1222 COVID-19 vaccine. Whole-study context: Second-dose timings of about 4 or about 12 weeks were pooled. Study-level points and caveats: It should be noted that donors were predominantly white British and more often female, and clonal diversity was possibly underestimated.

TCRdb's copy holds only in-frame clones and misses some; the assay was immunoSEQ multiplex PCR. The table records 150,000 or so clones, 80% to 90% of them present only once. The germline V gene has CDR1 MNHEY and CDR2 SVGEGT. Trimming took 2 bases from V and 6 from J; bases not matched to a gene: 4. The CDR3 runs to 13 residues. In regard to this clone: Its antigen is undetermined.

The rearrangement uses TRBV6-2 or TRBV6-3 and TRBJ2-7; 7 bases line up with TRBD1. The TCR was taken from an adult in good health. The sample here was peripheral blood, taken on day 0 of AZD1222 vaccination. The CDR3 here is CASSYRDRVEQYF. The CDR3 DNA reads TGTGCCAGCAGTTACCGCGACAGGGTCGAGCAGTACTTC.